This section outlines one T cell receptor beta chain sequence together with its context. Method: immunoSEQ multiplex PCR; TCRdb's copy keeps in-frame clones and lacks some. The sample consists of about 240,000 clones, 86% of them appearing once. These data originate in a study of blood T cell repertoires in COVID-19. Study details: Samples of COVID-19 (acute and convalescent) were obtained from the United States, Italy and Spain.

This clonotype was sampled from a man of 80 years or more with acute or convalescent COVID-19. Specimen: peripheral blood.

CDR3 sequence (DNA): TGTGCCAGCTCCCCGGGACAGGGTACTTTCGAGCAGTACTTC. Translating gives CASSPGQGTFEQYF. The chain joins TRBV18 to TRBJ2-7; 9 positions match TRBD1. This CDR3 has 14 residues. Trimming took 6 bases from V and 6 from J; bases not matched to a gene: 9. Per germline, CDR1 KGHSH and CDR2 LQKENI.